The 17 T cell receptor beta chains in this list originate from one sample, sequenced in a study of CD8+ T cells in alopecia areata. Stated treatment: oral pan-JAK inhibitor, 5-10 mg twice daily. In each case, RNA was isolated and then reverse transcribed into cDNA as the sequencing template. The table came from immunoSEQ multiplex PCR; TCRdb's copy has only in-frame clones and leaves some out. This sample carries 200,000 to 250,000 clones, 64% of them seen once, and the ten largest clones take 4% to 4.5%. The starting material was CD4+ T cells sorted from blood, obtained at week 4, from a patient treated with tofacitinib. The source of these receptors is a human donor with alopecia areata.

The genes are TRBV30 and TRBJ2-7, with D perhaps matching TRBD1 (6 bases). V lost 2 bases to trimming and J lost 3 bases, with 17 bases between them. The CDR3 is 15 residues long. CDR1 is GTSNPN, CDR2 SVGIG, per germline (reference sequence). The DNA for the CDR3 is TGTGCCTGGAGTAGAGGGGGATCCCTCCTCTACGAGCAGTACTTC. It translates to CAWSRGGSLLYEQYF.

The chain employs TRBV15 and TRBJ1-2; no clear D gene. This CDR3 contains 15 residues. From germline, CDR1 is LNHNV and CDR2 YYDKDF (reference sequence). Trimming took off 0 bases at V and 4 bases at J, with 12 bases between the two ends. CDR3 nucleotide sequence: TGTGCCACCAGCAGAGATAATGCGCGGACCTATGGCTACACCTTC. Translating gives CATSRDNARTYGYTF.

The chain links TRBV5-1 to TRBJ2-5; 12 bases agree with TRBD2. CDR1 SGHRS and CDR2 YFSETQ come from the germline V gene. The junction had 6 bases not matched to a gene; V was cut back by 4 bases and J by 5 bases. CDR3 length: 15 amino acids. The CDR3 spells CASSPGLAGRETQYF. CDR3 DNA: TGCGCCAGCAGCCCCGGACTAGCGGGGCGGGAGACCCAGTACTTC.

This clone was counted a few times. The chain employs TRBV2 and TRBJ2-5; TRBD1 agrees at 9 bases. The CDR3 covers 13 residues. V trimming: 10 bases; J trimming: 2 bases; junction bases outside the gene matches: 5. The V gene's germline CDR1 is SNHLY and CDR2 FYNNEI. The DNA of the CDR3 is TGTGCCACCGCCGGGACAGGGCAAGAGACCCAGTACTTC. Its translation: CATAGTGQETQYF. Combining the CDR3 with reference TRBV2 and TRBJ2-5 gives the whole variable domain EPEVTQTPSHQVTQMGQEVILRCVPISNHLYFYWYRQILGQKVEFLVSFYNNEISEKSEIFDDQFSVERPDGSNFTLKIRSTKLEDSAMYFCATAGTGQETQYFGPGTRLLVL.

A few counts support this clone. The chain carries TRBV5-1 and TRBJ1-2, with D unclear. The V end was cut by 4 bases, the J end by 6 bases, with 13 bases between. This CDR3 has 13 residues. The germline V gene encodes CDR1 SGHRS and CDR2 YFSETQ. The CDR3 DNA reads as TGCGCCAGCAGCGGCGACATGCCCAATGGCTACACCTTC. It is translated as CASSGDMPNGYTF.

This rearrangement joins TRBV29-1 to TRBJ2-5; D gene unclear. In germline, CDR1 is SQVTM, CDR2 ANQGSEA. The CDR3 sequence is 13 residues long. V shed 4 bases and J shed 5 bases, with 14 bases lying between them. In DNA, the CDR3 is TGCAGCGTTGTGCGGAGTTGGGCCGAGACCCAGTACTTC. It translates to CSVVRSWAETQYF.

V and J are TRBV11-2 and TRBJ2-7, with D perhaps given as TRBD1 or TRBD2 (5 bases each). Germline loops: CDR1 SGHAT, CDR2 FQNNGV. V shed 5 bases and J shed 1 base, with 9 bases lying between them. The CDR3 runs to 13 residues. The CDR3 DNA sequence: TGTGCCAGCAGCCGGGACGGATCCTACGAGCAGTACTTC. Translation gives CASSRDGSYEQYF.

This clone has more than one count but fewer than ten. This chain connects TRBV15 to TRBJ2-7, with 7 nucleotides matching TRBD1. Germline CDR1 LNHNV, CDR2 YYDKDF (reference sequence). Germline trimming cut 4 bases from V and 7 bases from J; bases unmatched to any gene: 10. The CDR3 has 14 amino acids. CDR3 sequence: CATSMTGTAGEQYF. DNA of the CDR3: TGTGCCACCAGCATGACAGGGACGGCCGGGGAGCAGTACTTC.

The chain couples TRBV7-9 to TRBJ2-1, with 7 positions matching TRBD2. The V segment lost 1 base and the J segment 4 bases; nucleotides outside the gene matches: 4. Germline lookup yields CDR1 SEHNR and CDR2 FQNEAQ (reference sequence). This CDR3 region has 15 residues. The CDR3 spells CASSLVGGGYNEQFF. CDR3 coding DNA: TGTGCCAGCAGCTTAGTGGGCGGGGGTTACAATGAGCAGTTCTTC. Variable domain in full (rest from reference TRBV7-9 and TRBJ2-1): DTGVSQNPRHKITKRGQNVTFRCDPISEHNRLYWYRQTLGQGPEFLTYFQNEAQLEKSRLLSDRFSAERPKGSFSTLEIQRTEQGDSAMYLCASSLVGGGYNEQFFGPGTRLTVL.

There are a few counts of this clone. The J gene is TRBJ2-7, the V gene TRBV11-2; TRBD1 aligns across 8 bases. This CDR3 is built from 15 residues. Germline loops: CDR1 SGHAT, CDR2 FQNNGV. V was pared by 2 bases and J by 3 bases, with 6 bases of the junction left unmatched. The CDR3 loop reads CASSLRGQAVYEQYF. The DNA for the CDR3 is TGTGCCAGCAGCTTACGGGGACAGGCCGTCTACGAGCAGTACTTC.

V and J are TRBV10-1 and TRBJ1-1, with D possibly matching TRBD1 (5 bases). Germline V lookup: CDR1 WNHNN, CDR2 SYGVQD (reference sequence). The CDR3 is made up of 13 amino acids. Trimming cost V 3 bases and J 7 bases, with 12 bases left between them. CDR3 DNA: TGCGCCAGCAGTGACGGGGCCGGGGTTGAAGCTTTCTTT. It encodes CASSDGAGVEAFF.

The J gene is TRBJ1-1, the V gene TRBV29-1; D uncertain. Looked up from germline, CDR1 is SQVTM and CDR2 is ANQGSEA. Trimming took 4 bases from V and 5 from J, leaving 8 bases between them. This CDR3 has 11 residues. The CDR3 DNA is TGCAGCGTTGGTTCGGAAACTGAAGCTTTCTTT. Its translation: CSVGSETEAFF.

The chain uses TRBV20-1 and TRBJ2-4; no clear D. CDR1 is DFQATT and CDR2 is SNEGSKA in the germline V gene (reference sequence). CDR3 length equals 11 residues. V was clipped by 3 bases and J by 9 bases, with 9 bases between them. The CDR3 DNA follows: TGCAGTGCTAGGGATCAGATCATTCAGTACTTC. It specifies CSARDQIIQYF.

The rearrangement joins TRBV29-1 to TRBJ2-6, with 9 bases lining up with TRBD1. With 7 bases clipped from V and 1 base from J, the junction kept 14 bases outside the gene matches. The CDR3 is made up of 18 amino acids. From germline, CDR1 is SQVTM and CDR2 ANQGSEA. The DNA of the CDR3 is TGCAGCGCTAATCCCCAACAGGGGGCATTTTCTGGGGCCAACGTCCTGACTTTC. Encoded protein: CSANPQQGAFSGANVLTF. Full variable domain (rest looked up from reference TRBV29-1 and TRBJ2-6): SAVISQKPSRDICQRGTSLTIQCQVDSQVTMMFWYRQQPGQSLTLIATANQGSEATYESGFVIDKFPISRPNLTFSTLTVSNMSPEDSSIYLCSANPQQGAFSGANVLTFGAGSRLTVL.

V and J are TRBV2 and TRBJ1-1, with 9 positions matching TRBD1. V shed 2 bases and J 5 bases; nucleotides not matched to a gene: 3. This CDR3 region has 14 residues. The germline gives CDR1 SNHLY, CDR2 FYNNEI. The CDR3 DNA sequence: TGTGCCAGCAGTGAATGGACAGGGGAGACTGAAGCTTTCTTT. It specifies CASSEWTGETEAFF.

This clone was counted a few times. This chain joins TRBV2 and TRBJ2-3, with 10 bases identical to TRBD2. Germline CDR1 SNHLY, CDR2 FYNNEI. Trimming cost V 6 bases and J 6 bases; bases outside gene matches: 9. CDR3 length: 15 amino acids. The CDR3 spells CASSPGLAGEDTQYF. CDR3 in DNA: TGTGCCAGCAGCCCGGGTCTAGCGGGGGAGGATACGCAGTATTTT. Together with reference TRBV2 and TRBJ2-3, the CDR3 gives the full variable domain: EPEVTQTPSHQVTQMGQEVILRCVPISNHLYFYWYRQILGQKVEFLVSFYNNEISEKSEIFDDQFSVERPDGSNFTLKIRSTKLEDSAMYFCASSPGLAGEDTQYFGPGTRLTVL.

CDR3 DNA: TGTGCCAGCAGTTTAACAGAACAGGGATATGGCTACACCTTC. Its translation: CASSLTEQGYGYTF. V gene TRBV28 combines with J gene TRBJ1-2; weak D call: TRBD1 (6 bases). Germline loops: CDR1 MDHEN, CDR2 SYDVKM. The V end was cut by 2 bases, the J end by 5 bases, with 12 bases between. The CDR3 sequence is 14 residues long.